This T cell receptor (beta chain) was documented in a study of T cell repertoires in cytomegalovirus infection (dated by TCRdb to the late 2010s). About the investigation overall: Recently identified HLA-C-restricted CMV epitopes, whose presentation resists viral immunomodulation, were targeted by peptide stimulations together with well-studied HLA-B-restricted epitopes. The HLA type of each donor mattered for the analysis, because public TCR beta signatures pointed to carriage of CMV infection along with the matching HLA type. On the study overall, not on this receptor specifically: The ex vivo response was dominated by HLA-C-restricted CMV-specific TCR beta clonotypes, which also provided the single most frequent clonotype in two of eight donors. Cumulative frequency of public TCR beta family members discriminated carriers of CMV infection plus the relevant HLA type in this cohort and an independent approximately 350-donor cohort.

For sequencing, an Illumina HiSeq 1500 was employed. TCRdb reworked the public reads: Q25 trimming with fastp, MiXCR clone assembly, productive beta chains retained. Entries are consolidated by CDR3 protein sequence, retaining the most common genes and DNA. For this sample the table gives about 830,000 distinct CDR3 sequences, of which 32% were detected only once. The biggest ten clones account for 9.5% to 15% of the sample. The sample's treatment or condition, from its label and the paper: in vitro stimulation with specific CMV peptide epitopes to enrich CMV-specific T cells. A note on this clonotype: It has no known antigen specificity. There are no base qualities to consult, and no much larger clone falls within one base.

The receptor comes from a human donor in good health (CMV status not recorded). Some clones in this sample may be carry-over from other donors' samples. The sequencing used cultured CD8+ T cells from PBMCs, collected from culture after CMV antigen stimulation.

The DNA sequence follows: TGTGCCAGCAGTGGGACAGCCTACAGGGGACTAAGGGAAAAACTGTTTTTT. The translation is CASSGTAYRGLREKLFF. The receptor chain draws on TRBV27 and TRBJ1-4, with TRBD1 matching 7 junction bases. CDR1 and CDR2 are drawn from the germline V gene (reference sequence): MNHEY, SMNVEV. The CDR3 measures 17 amino acids from cysteine to phenylalanine. Of the read, only the CDR3 DNA is kept; its 51 bases are in frame from base 1. The junction shows trimming of 5 bases on V and 8 bases on J, and the gene matches do not reach 17 bases of it.